This passage covers 16 T cell receptor beta chains from one sample sequenced in a study of shared clonotypes between healthy human individuals. Naive CD8 cells comprised CD45RO-negative, CCR7-positively selected cells, excluding terminally differentiated effector memory CD45RA+ cells. Produced via immunoSEQ multiplex PCR; TCRdb's table is partial and in-frame only. The data show approximately 2,200,000 clones, 90% to 95% seen once. The sequencing sample was made of naive CD8+ T cells from PBMCs. The receptors derive from a young man in good health. Some clones in this sample may be carry-over from other donors' samples.

About this clone itself: Other DNA variants within this sample encode the same CDR3. The chain links TRBV19 to TRBJ2-7; 10 nucleotides agree with TRBD1. This CDR3 is built from 14 residues. V was clipped by 5 bases and J by 3 bases; unmatched bases: 4. Germline V gene lookup returns CDR1 LNHDA and CDR2 SQIVND (reference sequence). As DNA, the CDR3 is TGTGCCAGTAGTTGGACAGGGGGTAACTACGAGCAGTACTTC. It encodes CASSWTGGNYEQYF.

This clone was seen just once. This chain joins TRBV2 and TRBJ2-3, with a tentative D call TRBD2 (6 bases). V was trimmed by 0 bases and J by 2 bases, leaving 12 bases between them. This CDR3 is 16 amino acids long. Germline CDR1 reads SNHLY; CDR2 reads FYNNEI. CDR3: CASSEAPGGNTDTQYF. The CDR3, as DNA: TGTGCCAGCAGTGAAGCACCCGGGGGTAACACAGATACGCAGTATTTT.

The chain is built from TRBV5-1 and TRBJ1-1, with TRBD1 matching over 8 bases. The CDR3 has 14 amino acids. The V gene's germline CDR1 is SGHRS and CDR2 YFSETQ. The junction had 6 bases not matched to a gene; V was cut back by 1 base and J by 7 bases. The CDR3 DNA follows: TGCGCCAGCAGCTTGCAGGGGGCATCGGTTGAAGCTTTCTTT. Protein sequence: CASSLQGASVEAFF.

The CDR3 region is CAWSHPVATQETQYF. The CDR3, as DNA: TGTGCCTGGAGTCACCCGGTGGCGACCCAAGAGACCCAGTACTTC. The chain joins TRBV30 to TRBJ2-5; D is uncertain. There are 15 residues in the CDR3. The germline gives CDR1 GTSNPN, CDR2 SVGIG (reference sequence). V was trimmed by 2 bases and J by 1 base, leaving 14 bases between them.

This sequence joins TRBV15 and TRBJ1-5, with 7 bases fitting TRBD1. The V and J ends lost 3 bases and 6 bases, in that order; junction bases with no gene match: 5. Germline-derived CDR1 and CDR2 are LNHNV and YYDKDF (reference sequence). The CDR3 length is 14 residues. CDR3 coding DNA: TGTGCCACCAGCAGGGGGGACAGCGGTCAGCCCCAGCATTTT. It yields the protein CATSRGDSGQPQHF.

V is TRBV9 and J is TRBJ2-5; 7 bases align to TRBD2. The ends lost 5 bases at V and 7 bases at J; junction bases unmatched: 14. This CDR3 is built from 15 residues. The V gene's germline CDR1 is SGDLS and CDR2 YYNGEE. This chain's CDR3 is CASSKGEGLTATQYF. In DNA form, the CDR3 reads TGTGCCAGCAGTAAAGGGGAGGGGTTAACTGCGACCCAGTACTTC.

A word on this clone: In the same sample, other DNA sequences code for this CDR3. The chain joins TRBV7-2 to TRBJ1-1, with TRBD1 matching 7 bases. V gave up 1 base and J gave up 1 base; unmatched junction bases: 0. The CDR3 totals 14 residues. From germline, CDR1 is SGHTA and CDR2 FQGNSA. The CDR3 DNA follows: TGTGCCAGCAGCTTAGACAGGGGGAACACTGAAGCTTTCTTT. Its translation is CASSLDRGNTEAFF.

This chain connects TRBV2 to TRBJ2-1; D not certain. CDR1 and CDR2 from the germline V gene are SNHLY and FYNNEI. There are 11 residues in the CDR3. Trimming stripped 9 bases from V and 7 bases from J, with 10 bases between. The CDR3 DNA follows: TGTGCCAGTGTGGTCGGGAATGAGCAGTTCTTC. It is translated as CASVVGNEQFF.

About this clone: Other DNA sequences of this sample code for an identical CDR3. J is TRBJ1-5 and V is TRBV27; tentatively, D is TRBD1 (5 bases). CDR1 is MNHEY, CDR2 SMNVEV, per germline (reference sequence). V was cut by 5 bases and J by 2 bases, with 10 bases left in between. The CDR3 extends over 14 amino acids. CDR3 DNA sequence: TGTGCCAGCAGTACCACAGGAGGCAATCAGCCCCAGCATTTT. This sequence encodes CASSTTGGNQPQHF.

This chain uses TRBV7-2 with TRBJ1-2, with D unclear. Deletions cut 5 bases from V and 4 bases from J, with 17 bases between. Germline assignment: CDR1 SGHTA and CDR2 FQGNSA. The CDR3 extends over 15 amino acids. This CDR3 is CASSQSGSWSYGYTF. The DNA of the CDR3 is TGTGCCAGCAGCCAAAGCGGGAGTTGGAGCTATGGCTACACCTTC.

V and J are TRBV7-8 and TRBJ2-7; the D is unclear. Germline V gives CDR1 SGHVS, CDR2 FQNEAQ. The CDR3 consists of 12 residues. V lost 10 bases and J 3 bases, leaving 13 bases between the germline ends. Written as DNA, the CDR3 is TGTGCCACTAAAAACCGATACTACGAGCAGTACTTC. Amino acids: CATKNRYYEQYF. The variable domain in full, completed from reference TRBV7-8 and TRBJ2-7, reads GAGVSQSPRYKVAKRGQDVALRCDPISGHVSLFWYQQALGQGPEFLTYFQNEAQLDKSGLPSDRFFAERPEGSVSTLKIQRTQQEDSAVYLCATKNRYYEQYFGPGTRLTVT.

The chain combines TRBV28 with TRBJ1-1; 8 bases are shared with TRBD1. With 8 bases clipped from V and 5 bases from J, the junction kept 7 bases outside the gene matches. The germline V gene has CDR1 MDHEN and CDR2 SYDVKM. CDR3 length: 13 residues. CDR3 sequence (DNA): TGTGCCAGCGGGACAGGATGGAGAACTGAAGCTTTCTTT. Translation gives CASGTGWRTEAFF.

The genes are TRBV28 and TRBJ1-5, with 7 bases fitting TRBD1. Per germline, CDR1 MDHEN and CDR2 SYDVKM. This CDR3 has 15 residues. Trimming at V came to 8 bases and at J to 7 bases, leaving 14 bases not matched to a gene. CDR3 protein: CASLKREGARQPQHF. Written as DNA, the CDR3 is TGTGCCAGCCTAAAACGTGAGGGGGCGAGGCAGCCCCAGCATTTT.

The V gene is TRBV29-1, the J gene TRBJ2-3; TRBD2 aligns across 9 bases. With 0 bases clipped from V and 2 bases from J, the junction kept 6 bases outside the gene matches. The CDR3 length is 16 residues. Germline V gene data show CDR1 as SQVTM and CDR2 as ANQGSEA. The CDR3 sequence is CSVEDLPSGNTDTQYF. DNA for the CDR3: TGCAGCGTTGAAGATCTGCCTAGCGGGAACACAGATACGCAGTATTTT.

The chain has TRBV2 and TRBJ2-1; TRBD2 agrees at 14 bases. CDR3 length: 15 amino acids. CDR1 SNHLY and CDR2 FYNNEI come from the germline V gene. The junction had 6 bases not matched to a gene; V was cut back by 7 bases and J by 7 bases. DNA of the CDR3: TGTGCCAGCACGGAGACTAGCGGGAGGGGGAATGAGCAGTTCTTC. Translating gives CASTETSGRGNEQFF.

This clone was seen only once. The chain carries TRBV2 and TRBJ1-5; D call uncertain. The CDR3 has 15 residues. Germline lookup yields CDR1 SNHLY and CDR2 FYNNEI. Between the trimmed V and J ends, which lost 3 bases and 0 bases, there was a span of 9 bases. The CDR3 nucleotides read TGTGCCAGCAGTGATTGGGGATATAGCAATCAGCCCCAGCATTTT. Amino acids: CASSDWGYSNQPQHF.